This T cell receptor beta chain derives from a study of blood T cell repertoires in COVID-19. Background on the study: Some COVID-19 samples were acute and others convalescent; all came from the United States, Italy and Spain. Sample material is recorded as cDNA or gDNA derived from T cells, B-cell-depleted T cells, or PBMCs.

Original processing methods: Scientists estimated how many nucleated cells there were by amplifying reference gene primers. The assay was immunoSEQ multiplex PCR, and TCRdb's table has in-frame clones only and misses some. For V, J and clone size, that table is used; D and trimming come from the DNA. The profile shows about 230,000 clones, around nine tenths of them singletons. Germline V lookup: CDR1 MNHEY, CDR2 SVGAGI. V lost 2 bases and J lost 8; bases outside the gene matches: 8. The CDR3 totals 16 residues. The sequence was collected from a woman in her sixties or seventies with acute or convalescent COVID-19. The sample taken for sequencing was peripheral blood. The chain employs TRBV6-5 and TRBJ1-6; 8 bases are shared with TRBD1. CDR3 DNA sequence: TGTGCCAGCAGTTACGACTCACCAGGGGGCGATTCACCCCTCCACTTT. As protein: CASSYDSPGGDSPLHF.